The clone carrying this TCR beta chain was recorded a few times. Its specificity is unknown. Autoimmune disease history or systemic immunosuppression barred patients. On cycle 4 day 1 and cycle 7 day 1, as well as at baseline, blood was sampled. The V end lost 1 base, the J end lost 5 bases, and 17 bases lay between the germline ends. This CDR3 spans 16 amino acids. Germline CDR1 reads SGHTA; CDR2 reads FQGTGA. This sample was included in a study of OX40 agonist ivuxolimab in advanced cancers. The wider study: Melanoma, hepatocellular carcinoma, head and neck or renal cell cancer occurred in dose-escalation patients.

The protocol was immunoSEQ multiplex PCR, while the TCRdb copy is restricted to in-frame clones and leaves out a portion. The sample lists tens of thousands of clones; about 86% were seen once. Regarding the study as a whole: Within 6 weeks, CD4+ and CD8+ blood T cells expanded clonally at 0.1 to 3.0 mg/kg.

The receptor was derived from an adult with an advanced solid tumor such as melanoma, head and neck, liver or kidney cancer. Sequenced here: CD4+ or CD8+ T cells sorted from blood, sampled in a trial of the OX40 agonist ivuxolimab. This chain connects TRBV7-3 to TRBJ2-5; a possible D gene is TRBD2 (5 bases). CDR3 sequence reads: CASSLNSGPGMETQYF. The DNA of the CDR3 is TGTGCCAGCAGCTTAAACAGTGGGCCGGGGATGGAGACCCAGTACTTC.